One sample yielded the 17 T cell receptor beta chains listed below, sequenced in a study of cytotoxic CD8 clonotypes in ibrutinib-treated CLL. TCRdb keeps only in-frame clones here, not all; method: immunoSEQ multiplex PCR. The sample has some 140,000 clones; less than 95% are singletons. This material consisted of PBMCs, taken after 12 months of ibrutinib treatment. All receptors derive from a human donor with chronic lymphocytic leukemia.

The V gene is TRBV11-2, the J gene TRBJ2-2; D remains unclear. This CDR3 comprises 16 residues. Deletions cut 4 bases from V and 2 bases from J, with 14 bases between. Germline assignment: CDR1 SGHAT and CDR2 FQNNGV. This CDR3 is CASSYLRNQNTGELFF. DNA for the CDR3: TGTGCCAGCAGCTACCTGAGAAACCAAAACACCGGGGAGCTGTTTTTT.

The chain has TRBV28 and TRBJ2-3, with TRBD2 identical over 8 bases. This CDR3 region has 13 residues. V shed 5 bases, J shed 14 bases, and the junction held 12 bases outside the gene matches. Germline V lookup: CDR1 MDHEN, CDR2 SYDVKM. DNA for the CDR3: TGTGCCAGCAGTCTCGGACTAGCCGCCGGATGGTATTTT. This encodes CASSLGLAAGWYF.

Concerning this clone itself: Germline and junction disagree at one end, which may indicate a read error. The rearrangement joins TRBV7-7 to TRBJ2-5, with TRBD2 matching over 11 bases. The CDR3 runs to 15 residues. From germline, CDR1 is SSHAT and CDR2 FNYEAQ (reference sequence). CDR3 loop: CASSLGLAVQETQYF. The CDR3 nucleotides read TGTGCTAGCAGCTTGGGACTAGCGGTCCAAGAGACCCAGTACTTC.

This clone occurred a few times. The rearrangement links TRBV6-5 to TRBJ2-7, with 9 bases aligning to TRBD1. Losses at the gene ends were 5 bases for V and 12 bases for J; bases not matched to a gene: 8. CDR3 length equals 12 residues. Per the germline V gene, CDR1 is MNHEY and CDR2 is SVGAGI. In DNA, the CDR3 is TGTGCCAGCAGTGGGGGGACAGGGAGGCGGTACTTC. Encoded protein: CASSGGTGRRYF.

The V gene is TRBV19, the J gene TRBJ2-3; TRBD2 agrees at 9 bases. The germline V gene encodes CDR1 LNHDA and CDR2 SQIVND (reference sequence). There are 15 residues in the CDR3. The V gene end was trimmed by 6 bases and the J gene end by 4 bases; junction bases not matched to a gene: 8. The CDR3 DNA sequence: TGTGCCAGTAGCCCCGTGGCGGGAGGGCCAGATACGCAGTATTTT. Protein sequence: CASSPVAGGPDTQYF.

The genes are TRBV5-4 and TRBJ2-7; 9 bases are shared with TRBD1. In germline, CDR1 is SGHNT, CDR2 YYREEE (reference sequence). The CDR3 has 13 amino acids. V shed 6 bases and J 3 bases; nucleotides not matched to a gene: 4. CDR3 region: CASNGQGSYEQYF. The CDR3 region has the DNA TGTGCCAGCAACGGACAGGGGAGCTACGAGCAGTACTTC.

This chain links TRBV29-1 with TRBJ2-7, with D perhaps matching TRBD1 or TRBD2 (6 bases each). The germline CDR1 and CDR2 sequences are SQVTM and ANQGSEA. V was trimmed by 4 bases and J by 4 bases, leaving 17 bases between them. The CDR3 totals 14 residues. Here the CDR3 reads CSVGGASLSYEQYF. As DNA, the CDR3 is TGCAGCGTTGGGGGGGCCAGCCTATCGTACGAGCAGTACTTC.

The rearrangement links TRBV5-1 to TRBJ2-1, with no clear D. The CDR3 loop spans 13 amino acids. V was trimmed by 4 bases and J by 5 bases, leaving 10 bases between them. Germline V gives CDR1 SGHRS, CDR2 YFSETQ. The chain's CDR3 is CASSPTVDNEQFF. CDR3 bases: TGCGCCAGCAGCCCTACCGTAGACAATGAGCAGTTCTTC.

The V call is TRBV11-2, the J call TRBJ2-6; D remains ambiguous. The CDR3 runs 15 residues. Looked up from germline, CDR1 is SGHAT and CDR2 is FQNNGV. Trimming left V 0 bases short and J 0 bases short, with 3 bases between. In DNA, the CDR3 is TGTGCCAGCAGCTTAGACCTCTCTGGGGCCAACGTCCTGACTTTC. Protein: CASSLDLSGANVLTF.

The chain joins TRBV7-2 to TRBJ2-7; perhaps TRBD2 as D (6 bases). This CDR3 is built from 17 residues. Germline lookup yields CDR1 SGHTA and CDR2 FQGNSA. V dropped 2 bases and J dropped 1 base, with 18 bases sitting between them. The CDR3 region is CASSLPSGRETSYEQYF. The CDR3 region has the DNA TGTGCCAGCAGCTTACCATCGGGGCGGGAAACTTCCTACGAGCAGTACTTC.

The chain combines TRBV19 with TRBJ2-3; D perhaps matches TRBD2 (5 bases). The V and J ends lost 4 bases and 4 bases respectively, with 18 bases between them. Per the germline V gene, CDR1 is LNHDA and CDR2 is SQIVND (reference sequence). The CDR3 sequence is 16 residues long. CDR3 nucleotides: TGTGCCAGTAGTACCTTAAGGACTGGAAGCGCAGATACGCAGTATTTT. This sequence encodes CASSTLRTGSADTQYF.

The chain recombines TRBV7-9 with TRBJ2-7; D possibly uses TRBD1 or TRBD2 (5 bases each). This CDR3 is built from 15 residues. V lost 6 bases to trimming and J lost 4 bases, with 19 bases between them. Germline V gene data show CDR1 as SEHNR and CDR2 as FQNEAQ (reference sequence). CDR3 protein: CASRQPGTTTYEQYF. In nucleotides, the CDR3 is TGTGCCAGCAGACAGCCCGGGACGACAACGTACGAGCAGTACTTC.

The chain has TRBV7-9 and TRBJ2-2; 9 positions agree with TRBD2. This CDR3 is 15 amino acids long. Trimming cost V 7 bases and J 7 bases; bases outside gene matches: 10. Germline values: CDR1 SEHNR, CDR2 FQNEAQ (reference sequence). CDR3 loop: CASTVGREGVGELFF. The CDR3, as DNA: TGTGCCAGCACCGTAGGGCGGGAGGGCGTCGGGGAGCTGTTTTTT.

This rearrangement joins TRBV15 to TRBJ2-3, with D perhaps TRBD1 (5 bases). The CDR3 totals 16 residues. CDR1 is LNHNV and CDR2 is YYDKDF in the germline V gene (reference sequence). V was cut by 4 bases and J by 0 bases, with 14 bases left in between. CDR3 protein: CATSTRLGLSTDTQYF. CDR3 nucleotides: TGTGCCACCAGCACTAGGCTGGGGCTGAGCACAGATACGCAGTATTTT.

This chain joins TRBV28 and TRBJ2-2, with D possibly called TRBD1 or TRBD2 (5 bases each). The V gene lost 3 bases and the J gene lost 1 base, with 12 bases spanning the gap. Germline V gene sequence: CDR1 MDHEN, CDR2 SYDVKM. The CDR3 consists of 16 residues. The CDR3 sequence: CASSLWGIGNTGELFF. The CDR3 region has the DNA TGTGCCAGCAGTTTGTGGGGGATTGGGAACACCGGGGAGCTGTTTTTT.

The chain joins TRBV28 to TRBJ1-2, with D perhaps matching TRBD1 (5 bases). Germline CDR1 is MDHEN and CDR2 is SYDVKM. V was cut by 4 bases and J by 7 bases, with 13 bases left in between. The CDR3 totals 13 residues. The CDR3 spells CASSSGEVVGYTF. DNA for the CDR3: TGTGCCAGCAGTTCGGGGGAGGTGGTTGGCTACACCTTC.

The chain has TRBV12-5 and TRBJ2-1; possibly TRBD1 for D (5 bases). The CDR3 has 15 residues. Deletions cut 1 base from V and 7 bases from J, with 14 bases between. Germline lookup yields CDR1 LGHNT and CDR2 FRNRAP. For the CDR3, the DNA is TGTGCTAGTGGTTTGGGGACAACCCTCGAAAATGAGCAGTTCTTC. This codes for CASGLGTTLENEQFF. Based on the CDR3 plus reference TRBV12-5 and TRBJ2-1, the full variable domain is DARVTQTPRHKVTEMGQEVTMRCQPILGHNTVFWYRQTMMQGLELLAYFRNRAPLDDSGMPKDRFSAEMPDATLATLKIQPSEPRDSAVYFCASGLGTTLENEQFFGPGTRLTVL.